One sample yielded the 8 T cell receptor beta chains listed below, sequenced in a study of PD-L1 blockade in urothelial cancer. Time point defined: pretreatment peripheral blood. Method: immunoSEQ multiplex PCR; TCRdb's copy keeps in-frame clones and lacks some. The table lists more than 55,000 clones, roughly 79% of them singletons, with 4.5% to 6% in the top ten. This material consisted of PBMCs, taken around atezolizumab (anti-PD-L1) treatment. Receptors were obtained from a man aged 70-80 years with urothelial cancer.

The chain employs TRBV5-1 and TRBJ1-2, with a possible D match to TRBD1 (5 bases). Germline lookup yields CDR1 SGHRS and CDR2 YFSETQ. Trimming stripped 0 bases from V and 7 bases from J, with 13 bases between. This CDR3 contains 14 residues. CDR3 coding DNA: TGCGCCAGCAGCTTGGGGTCAGGGCGGGGTGGCTACACCTTC. Amino acids: CASSLGSGRGGYTF.

This rearrangement joins TRBV9 to TRBJ2-1, with TRBD2 identical over 12 bases. CDR1 SGDLS and CDR2 YYNGEE come from the germline V gene. V was clipped by 3 bases and J by 6 bases; unmatched bases: 10. This CDR3 is 17 amino acids long. CDR3 region: CASSGASGRAQGNEQFF. Written as DNA, the CDR3 is TGTGCCAGCAGCGGAGCTAGCGGGAGGGCCCAGGGCAATGAGCAGTTCTTC.

The table lists this clone with many counts. The chain couples TRBV4-2 to TRBJ2-1; 7 bases match TRBD2. Trimming removed 1 base from V and 0 bases from J; junction bases left unmatched: 0. Germline CDR1 and CDR2: LGHNA and YNFKEQ. The CDR3 runs to 15 residues. CDR3: CASSQGTSSYNEQFF. CDR3 DNA sequence: TGTGCCAGCAGCCAAGGGACTAGCTCCTACAATGAGCAGTTCTTC.

This clone was detected only a few times. The V and J genes are TRBV10-2 and TRBJ2-7; D is perhaps TRBD2 (6 bases). The length of the CDR3 is 13 residues. The V gene lost 4 bases and the J gene lost 2 bases, with 9 bases spanning the gap. In germline, CDR1 is WSHSY, CDR2 SAAADI. The CDR3 nucleotides are TGCGCCAGCAGTGGGGACTTTCCCTACGAGCAGTACTTC. This translates into CASSGDFPYEQYF.

The gene calls are TRBV7-6 and TRBJ2-3; 10 bases are shared with TRBD1. The CDR3 runs 14 residues. V trimming: 4 bases; J trimming: 6 bases; junction bases outside the gene matches: 4. In germline, CDR1 is SGHVS, CDR2 FNYEAQ. The CDR3 sequence is CASSWGQGLDTQYF. CDR3 bases: TGTGCCAGCAGCTGGGGACAGGGGTTGGATACGCAGTATTTT.

J is TRBJ2-5 and V is TRBV7-2; a weak D match, TRBD2 (6 bases). Germline assignment: CDR1 SGHTA and CDR2 FQGNSA. V was pared by 4 bases and J by 3 bases, with 12 bases between. The CDR3 loop spans 14 amino acids. This CDR3 reads CASSSVGGKETQYF. CDR3 coding DNA: TGTGCCAGCAGCTCTGTGGGGGGTAAAGAGACCCAGTACTTC.

The chain employs TRBV5-6 and TRBJ2-4, with D possibly being TRBD2 (5 bases). CDR1 is SGHDT and CDR2 is YYEEEE in the germline V gene. The CDR3 runs to 16 residues. Deletions cut 6 bases from V and 3 bases from J, with 19 bases between. For the CDR3, the DNA is TGTGCCAGCACCTTCGACCTCGGACGGGGCAAAAACATTCAGTACTTC. Amino acids: CASTFDLGRGKNIQYF.

This clone showed up just once. This rearrangement joins TRBV19 to TRBJ2-7, with 8 bases lining up with TRBD1. The CDR3 has 15 amino acids. V was pared by 5 bases and J by 6 bases, with 12 bases of the junction left unmatched. The germline V gene has CDR1 LNHDA and CDR2 SQIVND (reference sequence). The CDR3 sequence: CASSPGQGGRFEQYF. The CDR3 DNA sequence: TGTGCCAGTAGTCCCGGACAGGGAGGCCGGTTCGAGCAGTACTTC.